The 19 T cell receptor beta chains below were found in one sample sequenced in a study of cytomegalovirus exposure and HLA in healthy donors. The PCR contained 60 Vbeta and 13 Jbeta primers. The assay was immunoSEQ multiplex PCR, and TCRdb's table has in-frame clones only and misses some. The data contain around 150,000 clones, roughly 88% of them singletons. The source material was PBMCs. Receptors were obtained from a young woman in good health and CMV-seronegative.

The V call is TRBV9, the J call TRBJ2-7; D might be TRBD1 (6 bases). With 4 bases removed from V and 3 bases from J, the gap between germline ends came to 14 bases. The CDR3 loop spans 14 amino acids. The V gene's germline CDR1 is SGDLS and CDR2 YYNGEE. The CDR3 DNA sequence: TGTGCCAGCAGCCTACAGGGCTACGGCTACGAGCAGTACTTC. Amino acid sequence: CASSLQGYGYEQYF. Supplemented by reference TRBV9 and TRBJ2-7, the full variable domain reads DSGVTQTPKHLITATGQRVTLRCSPRSGDLSVYWYQQSLDQGLQFLIQYYNGEERAKGNILERFSAQQFPDLHSELNLSSLELGDSALYFCASSLQGYGYEQYFGPGTRLTVT.

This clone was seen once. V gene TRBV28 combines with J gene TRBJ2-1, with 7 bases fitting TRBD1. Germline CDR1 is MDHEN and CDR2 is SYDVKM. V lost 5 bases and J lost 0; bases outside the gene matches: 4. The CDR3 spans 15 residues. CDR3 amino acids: CASSPGTASYNEQFF. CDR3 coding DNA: TGTGCCAGCAGTCCCGGGACAGCCTCCTACAATGAGCAGTTCTTC.

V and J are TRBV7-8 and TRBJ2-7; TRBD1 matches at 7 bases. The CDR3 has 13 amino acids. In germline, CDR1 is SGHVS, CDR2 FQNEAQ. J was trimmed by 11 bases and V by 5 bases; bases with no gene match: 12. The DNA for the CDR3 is TGTGCCAGCAGCCCTCCGGGACAGCAGACGGAGTACTTC. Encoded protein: CASSPPGQQTEYF.

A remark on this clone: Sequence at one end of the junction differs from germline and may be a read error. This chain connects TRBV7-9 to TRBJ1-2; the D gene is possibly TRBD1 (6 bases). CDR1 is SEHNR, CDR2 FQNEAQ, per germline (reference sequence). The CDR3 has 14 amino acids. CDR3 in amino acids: CSSSLADRNYGYTF. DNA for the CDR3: TGTTCCAGCAGCTTAGCGGACAGAAACTATGGCTACACCTTC.

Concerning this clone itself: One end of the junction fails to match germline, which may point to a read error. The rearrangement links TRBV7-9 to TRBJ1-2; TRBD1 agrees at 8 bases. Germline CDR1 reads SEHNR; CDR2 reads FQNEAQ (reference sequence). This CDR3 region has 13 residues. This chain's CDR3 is CSSSLGTGDGYTF. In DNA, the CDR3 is TGTTCCAGCAGCTTAGGGACAGGAGATGGCTACACCTTC. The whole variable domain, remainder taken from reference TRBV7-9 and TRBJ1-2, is DTGVSQNPRHKITKRGQNVTFRCDPISEHNRLYWYRQTLGQGPEFLTYFQNEAQLEKSRLLSDRFSAERPKGSFSTLEIQRTEQGDSAMYLCSSSLGTGDGYTFGSGTRLTVV.

The CDR3 bases are TGTGCCAGTAGTATTTTTGAAGGGGTCACTGAAGCTTTCTTT. Translation: CASSIFEGVTEAFF. The chain has TRBV19 and TRBJ1-1, with D perhaps TRBD1 (5 bases). This CDR3 has 14 residues. V was trimmed by 3 bases and J by 4 bases, leaving 12 bases between them. Germline CDR1 LNHDA, CDR2 SQIVND (reference sequence).

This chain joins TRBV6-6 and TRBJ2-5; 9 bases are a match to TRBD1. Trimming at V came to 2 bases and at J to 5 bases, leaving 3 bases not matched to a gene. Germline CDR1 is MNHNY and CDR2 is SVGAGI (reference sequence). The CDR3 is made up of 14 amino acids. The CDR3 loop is CASSYRGQGETQYF. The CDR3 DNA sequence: TGTGCCAGCAGTTACCGCGGACAGGGGGAGACCCAGTACTTC.

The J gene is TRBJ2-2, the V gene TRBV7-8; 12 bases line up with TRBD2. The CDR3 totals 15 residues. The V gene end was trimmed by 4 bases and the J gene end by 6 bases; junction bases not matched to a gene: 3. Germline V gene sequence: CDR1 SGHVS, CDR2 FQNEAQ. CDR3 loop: CASSSRLAGAGELFF. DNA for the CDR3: TGTGCCAGCAGCTCCCGACTAGCGGGGGCCGGGGAGCTGTTTTTT.

CDR3 residues: CASERGGNQPQHF. CDR3 coding DNA: TGTGCCAGCGAAAGGGGCGGCAATCAGCCCCAGCATTTT. The rearrangement uses TRBV2 and TRBJ1-5, with D possibly being TRBD1 (5 bases). Germline loops: CDR1 SNHLY, CDR2 FYNNEI. V lost 8 bases and J lost 2, with 10 bases in between. The CDR3 totals 13 residues.

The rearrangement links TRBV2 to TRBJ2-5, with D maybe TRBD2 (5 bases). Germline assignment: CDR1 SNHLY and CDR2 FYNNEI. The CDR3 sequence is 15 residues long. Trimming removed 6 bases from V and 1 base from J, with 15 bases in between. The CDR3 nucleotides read TGTGCCAGCAGGAACCCGGGAACTAGCCAAGAGACCCAGTACTTC. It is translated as CASRNPGTSQETQYF.

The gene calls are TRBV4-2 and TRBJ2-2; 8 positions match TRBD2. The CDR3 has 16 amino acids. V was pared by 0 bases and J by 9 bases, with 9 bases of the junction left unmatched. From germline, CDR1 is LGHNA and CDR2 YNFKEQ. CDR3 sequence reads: CASSQERGDTPRELFF. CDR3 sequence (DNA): TGTGCCAGCAGCCAAGAGCGGGGGGATACCCCCCGGGAGCTGTTTTTT.

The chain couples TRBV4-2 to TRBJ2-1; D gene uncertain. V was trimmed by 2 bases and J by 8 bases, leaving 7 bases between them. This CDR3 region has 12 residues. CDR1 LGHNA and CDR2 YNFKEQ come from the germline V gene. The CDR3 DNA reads TGTGCCAGCAGCCAATCAATGTATGAGCAGTTCTTC. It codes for CASSQSMYEQFF.

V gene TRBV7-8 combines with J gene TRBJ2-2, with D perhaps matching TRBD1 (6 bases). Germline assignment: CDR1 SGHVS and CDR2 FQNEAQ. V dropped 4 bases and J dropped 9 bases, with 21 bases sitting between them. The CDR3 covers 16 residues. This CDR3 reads CASSSGQSFKSRELFF. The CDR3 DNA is TGTGCCAGCAGCTCCGGACAGAGCTTTAAGTCCCGGGAGCTGTTTTTT.

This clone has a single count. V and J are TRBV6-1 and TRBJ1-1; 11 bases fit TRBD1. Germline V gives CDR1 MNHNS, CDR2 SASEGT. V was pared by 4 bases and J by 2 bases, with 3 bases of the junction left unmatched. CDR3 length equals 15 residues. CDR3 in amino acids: CASSARTGGNTEAFF. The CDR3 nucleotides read TGTGCCAGCAGTGCGAGGACAGGGGGCAACACTGAAGCTTTCTTT.

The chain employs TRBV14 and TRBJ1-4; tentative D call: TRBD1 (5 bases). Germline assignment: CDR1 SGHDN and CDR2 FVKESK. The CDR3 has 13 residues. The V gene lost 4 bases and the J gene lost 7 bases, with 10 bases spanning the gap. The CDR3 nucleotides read TGTGCCAGCAGCCCCAGGGTTCGTGAAAAACTGTTTTTT. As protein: CASSPRVREKLFF.

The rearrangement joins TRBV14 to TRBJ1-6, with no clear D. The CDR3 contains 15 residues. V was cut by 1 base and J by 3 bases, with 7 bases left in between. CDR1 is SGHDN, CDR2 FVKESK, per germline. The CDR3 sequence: CASSQVRDYNSPLHF. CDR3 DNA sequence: TGTGCCAGCAGCCAAGTCCGGGACTATAATTCACCCCTCCACTTT.

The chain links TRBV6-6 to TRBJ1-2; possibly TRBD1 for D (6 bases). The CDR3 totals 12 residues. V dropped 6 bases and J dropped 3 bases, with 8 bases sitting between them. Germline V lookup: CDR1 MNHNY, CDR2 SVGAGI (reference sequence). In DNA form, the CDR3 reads TGTGCCAGCAGCAGGGGCGACTATGGCTACACCTTC. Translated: CASSRGDYGYTF.

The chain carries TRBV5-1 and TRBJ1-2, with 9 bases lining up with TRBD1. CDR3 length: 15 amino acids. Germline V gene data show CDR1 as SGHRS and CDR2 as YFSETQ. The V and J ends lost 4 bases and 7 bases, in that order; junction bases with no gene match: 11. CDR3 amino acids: CASSTGQGTASGYTF. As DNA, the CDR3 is TGCGCCAGCAGCACCGGACAGGGGACGGCGAGTGGCTACACCTTC.

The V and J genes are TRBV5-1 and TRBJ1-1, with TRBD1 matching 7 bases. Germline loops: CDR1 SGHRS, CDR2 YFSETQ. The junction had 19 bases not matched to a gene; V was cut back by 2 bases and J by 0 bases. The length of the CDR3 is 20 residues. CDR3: CASSLKVYYGRGRVNTEAFF. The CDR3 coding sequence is TGCGCCAGCAGCTTAAAGGTATATTACGGGAGGGGGCGAGTGAACACTGAAGCTTTCTTT.